This TCR beta chain was sequenced during a study of T cells in Graves' hyperthyroidism and ophthalmopathy. Findings and caveats of the study: Stable hyperthyroidism was separated from ophthalmopathy by a model based on 13 V-J features.

In patients aged 18 to 65, hyperthyroidism was newly diagnosed, with duration under 2 months. The PBMCs had their origin in about 9.7 ml of fresh peripheral blood. Trimming pared 1 base from V and 0 bases from J, leaving 15 bases between. The CDR3 runs 17 residues. The germline gives CDR1 SNHLY, CDR2 FYNNEI. TCR beta CDR3 region amplification was performed from RNA transcripts. TCR CDR3 regions were first amplified by RT-PCR with HTBI primers. TCRdb itself ran the multiplex PCR reads through MiXCR, one entry per CDR3 protein. Of roughly 290,000 distinct CDR3 sequences detected, roughly 15% appear once; the ten largest clones hold 6.5% to 10%. Of note for this clonotype: Its cognate antigen is unknown.

This chain uses TRBV2 with TRBJ1-2; D may be TRBD1 (5 bases). The sample comprised blood. The TCR was taken from a woman in her forties with Graves' hyperthyroidism. CDR3 coding DNA: TGTGCCAGCAGTGAAGTAGTGGGGCCTGCCACTAACTATGGCTACACCTTC. Translation gives CASSEVVGPATNYGYTF.